The sequence of this T cell receptor (beta chain) was determined in a study of blood T cells in healthy people across ages. The second PCR ran about 6 to 11 cycles with a sample-barcoded 5' primer and J-beta primers. In TCRdb, the 5' RACE reads were re-called with MiXCR into one record per CDR3 protein. The sample lists around 1,500,000 distinct CDR3 sequences, roughly 27% occurring once. The sample consisted of blood. The TCR sequence derives from a woman under 40 in good health.

For the CDR3, the DNA is TGCGCCAGCAGTCCCCGGACTGGCGGGGGTCAATACAATGAGCAGTTCTTC. Its protein product is CASSPRTGGGQYNEQFF. The V call is TRBV5-1, the J call TRBJ2-1; 7 bases align to TRBD2. The trim removed 5 bases at V and 4 bases at J, leaving 15 bases unmatched. Germline V CDR1 and CDR2: SGHRS, YFSETQ. This CDR3 spans 17 amino acids.